This TCR beta chain was recovered during a study of beta chain features in type 1 diabetes. Overall study findings and caveats: Among all four CD4+ subsets, Type 1 diabetes patients had TCRB CDR3s that were moderately but significantly shorter. The VDJ junctions of type 1 diabetes patients carried fewer insertions and more deletions. In patients and controls equally, PCR might favor templates that are shorter.

The study reverse transcribed the entire isolated RNA, so it sequenced expressed TCRB transcripts. TCRdb's table, derived via immunoSEQ multiplex PCR, lists solely in-frame clones and lacks some. In the table there are 250,000 to 300,000 clones, 14% of which are singletons. CDR3 size: 14 residues. V lost 5 bases, J lost 4 bases, and 13 bases lay in between. Germline values: CDR1 SGHTA, CDR2 FQGTGA. This clone was counted between two and nine times. The antigen is unknown. Sequenced: naive CD4+ T cells from blood. The V and J genes are TRBV7-3 and TRBJ2-3; possibly TRBD1 for D (6 bases). The clonotype was recovered from a man aged 25 to 40 with type 1 diabetes. The CDR3 DNA reads TGTGCCAGCAGCCTATTAGAGGGGGCAGATACGCAGTATTTT. Amino acids: CASSLLEGADTQYF.